Below are 9 T cell receptor beta chains sequenced from a single sample in a study of tumour-infiltrating T cells in Burkitt lymphoma. Method: immunoSEQ multiplex PCR; TCRdb's copy keeps in-frame clones and lacks some. The sample totals eleven to twelve clones. The sample comprised tumor tissue. The receptor set was obtained from a human donor with Burkitt lymphoma.

The V gene is TRBV6-1, the J gene TRBJ2-5; D is perhaps TRBD1 (5 bases). The germline CDR1 and CDR2 sequences are MNHNS and SASEGT. The CDR3 spans 12 residues. V was shortened by 8 bases and J by 5 bases, with 12 bases between the two germline ends. CDR3 in amino acids: CASLGHRETQYF. As DNA, the CDR3 is TGTGCCAGCTTGGGGCACAGGGAGACCCAGTACTTC.

This clone came up a few times. The chain joins TRBV1 to TRBJ1-2. TRBV1 is recorded as a pseudogene. The CDR3 runs to 16 residues. CDR3: CTSRLMLVRKTYGYTF. The CDR3 nucleotides read TGCACCAGCAGGTTAATGCTTGTGCGAAAGACCTATGGCTACACCTTC.

This chain links TRBV19 with TRBJ2-4; 11 bases are shared with TRBD1. CDR3 length: 15 amino acids. J was trimmed by 9 bases and V by 1 base; bases with no gene match: 5. The germline V gene encodes CDR1 LNHDA and CDR2 SQIVND (reference sequence). CDR3 residues: CASSIAGTGGVIQYF. DNA for the CDR3: TGTGCCAGTAGTATAGCCGGGACAGGGGGTGTCATTCAGTACTTC.

The table lists this clone with a count of one. The rearrangement links TRBV19 to TRBJ1-1, with no clear D. The CDR3 covers 14 residues. Trimming shortened V by 11 bases and J by 5 bases, and 21 bases separated the two germline ends. From germline, CDR1 is LNHDA and CDR2 SQIVND (reference sequence). For the CDR3, the DNA is TGTGCCCGTACTCTCCGCGGGGTCTTGACTGAAGCTTTCTTT. As protein: CARTLRGVLTEAFF.

This clone was detected a few times. The chain employs TRBV14 and TRBJ2-3; a possible D gene is TRBD2 (6 bases). The CDR3 totals 11 residues. The V gene lost 8 bases and the J gene lost 4 bases, with 7 bases spanning the gap. CDR1 SGHDN and CDR2 FVKESK come from the germline V gene. The chain's CDR3 is CASSGADTQYF. The DNA for the CDR3 is TGTGCCAGCTCGGGAGCAGATACGCAGTATTTT.

CDR3: CASSSDFTDTQYF. CDR3 nucleotide sequence: TGTGCCAGCAGTTCGGACTTCACAGATACGCAGTATTTT. V usage is TRBV7-3 and J usage is TRBJ2-3; D perhaps matches TRBD2 (5 bases). The germline V and J ends were trimmed by 6 bases and 2 bases, with 9 bases remaining between them. Germline V gene data show CDR1 as SGHTA and CDR2 as FQGTGA. The CDR3 loop spans 13 amino acids.

This clone was seen only a few times. The chain uses TRBV19 and TRBJ1-1; D unresolved. The CDR3 is 14 amino acids. Germline V gene data show CDR1 as LNHDA and CDR2 as SQIVND (reference sequence). Trimming pared 7 bases from V and 5 bases from J, leaving 17 bases between. DNA for the CDR3: TGTGCCAGTACTCTCCGCGGGGTCTTGACTGAAGCTTTCTTT. This sequence encodes CASTLRGVLTEAFF.

The sample holds a few counts of this clone. V is TRBV27 and J is TRBJ1-1; no clear D gene. Germline V gives CDR1 MNHEY, CDR2 SMNVEV (reference sequence). This CDR3 is built from 13 residues. The V gene lost 5 bases and the J gene lost 1 base, with 8 bases spanning the gap. The CDR3 coding sequence is TGTGCCAGCAGTCGAACAAGGAACACTGAAGCTTTCTTT. It specifies CASSRTRNTEAFF.

This clone was seen only a few times. This sequence joins TRBV27 and TRBJ2-6; D call uncertain. Germline-derived CDR1 and CDR2 are MNHEY and SMNVEV (reference sequence). V gave up 8 bases and J gave up 5 bases, with 13 bases separating them. This CDR3 spans 14 amino acids. The CDR3 region has the DNA TGTGCCAGCTGGCTACAAAGTCGGGCCAACGTCCTGACTTTC. Its translation: CASWLQSRANVLTF.